This T cell receptor (beta chain) was identified in a study of preoperative IRX-2 immunotherapy in early breast cancer. Treatment reported: preoperative locoregional IRX-2 cytokine immunotherapy. Clones were sequenced by immunoSEQ multiplex PCR, and TCRdb holds only the in-frame ones, with some missing. This table has about 37,000 clones, roughly four fifths appearing once. Germline V lookup: CDR1 MNHGY, CDR2 SAAAGT. V lost 3 bases to trimming and J lost 7 bases; unmatched junction nucleotides: 10. The CDR3 spans 16 residues. In this sample, this clone turned up a few times. This clonotype originated in a human donor with breast cancer. The chain is built from TRBV6-8 and TRBJ1-5, with 9 nucleotides matching TRBD1. Specimen: lymph node tissue, collected after IRX-2 immunotherapy. This CDR3 reads CASSYFPGQGFQPQHF. DNA for the CDR3: TGTGCCAGCAGTTATTTCCCGGGACAGGGATTCCAGCCCCAGCATTTT.